Listed below are T cell receptor beta chains from one sample, sequenced in a study of Ad26.COV2.S vaccination and SARS-CoV-2 variants. Assay used: immunoSEQ multiplex PCR; TCRdb lists only in-frame clones, some missing. The data show about 460,000 clones, about nine tenths seen once. The sequencing here drew on peripheral blood, taken in a trial of Ad26.COV2.S vaccine versus placebo. These receptor sequences come from a person aged 18 to 59 who received the Ad26.COV2.S COVID-19 vaccine or a placebo. Each CDR3 is given with its conserved first and last residue.

V	J	CDR3
TRBV18	TRBJ2-2	CASSPMGHSNTGELFF
TRBV11-2	TRBJ2-1	CASSLPTSLVNEQFF
TRBV30	TRBJ1-1	CAWSLTVNTEAFF
TRBV9	TRBJ2-7	CASSAGGDRMYEQYF
TRBV5-5	TRBJ1-2	CASSLGWWAGVSDGYTF
TRBV7-2	TRBJ1-5	CASSYGPNNQPQHF
TRBV6-1	TRBJ2-1	CASSEAGGPSHEQFF
TRBV5-1	TRBJ1-4	CASSSPGNEKLFF
TRBV2	TRBJ1-5	CASSEQGNQPQHF
TRBV10-3	TRBJ2-2	CAISRLVGPGELFF
TRBV29-1	TRBJ1-2	CSVTGTGGLYGYTF
TRBV19	TRBJ2-7	CARGLAGCYEQYF
TRBV5-8	TRBJ2-5	CASSLVGRGGAAETQYF
TRBV30	TRBJ1-1	CAWTKAGNTEAFF
TRBV19	TRBJ1-2	CASSIRENYGYTF
TRBV9	TRBJ2-1	CASHGAGNEQFF
TRBV15	TRBJ1-1	CATSRKRNAPGRLNTEAFF
TRBV28	TRBJ2-1	CASRVSGSYNEQFF
TRBV19	TRBJ2-6	CASSINFGSGANVLTF
TRBV4-1	TRBJ2-1	CASSQAVWNNEQFF
TRBV7-9	TRBJ1-3	CASSSGQGSGRDTIYF
TRBV29-1	TRBJ2-7	CSVGRGGDEQYF
TRBV19	TRBJ2-1	CASNIAGGSYNEQFF
TRBV7-2	TRBJ2-5	CASSFRAGDGETQYF
TRBV9	TRBJ2-1	CASSVGVSIRYNEQFF